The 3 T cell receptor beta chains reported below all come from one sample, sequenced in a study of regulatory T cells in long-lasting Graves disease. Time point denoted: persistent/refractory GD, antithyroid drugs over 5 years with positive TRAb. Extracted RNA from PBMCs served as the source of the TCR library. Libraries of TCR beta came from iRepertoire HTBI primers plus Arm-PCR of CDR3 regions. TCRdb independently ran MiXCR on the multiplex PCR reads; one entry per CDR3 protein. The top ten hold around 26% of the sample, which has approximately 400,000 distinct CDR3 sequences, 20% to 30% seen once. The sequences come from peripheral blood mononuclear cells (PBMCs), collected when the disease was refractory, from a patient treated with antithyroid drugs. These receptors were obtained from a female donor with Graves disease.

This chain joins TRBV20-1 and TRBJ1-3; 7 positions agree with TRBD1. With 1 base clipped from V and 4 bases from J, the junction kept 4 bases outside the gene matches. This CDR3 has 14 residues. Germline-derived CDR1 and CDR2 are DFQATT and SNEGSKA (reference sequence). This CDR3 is CSARVRGQGNTIYF. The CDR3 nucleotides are TGCAGTGCTAGAGTTAGGGGACAGGGAAACACCATATATTTT.

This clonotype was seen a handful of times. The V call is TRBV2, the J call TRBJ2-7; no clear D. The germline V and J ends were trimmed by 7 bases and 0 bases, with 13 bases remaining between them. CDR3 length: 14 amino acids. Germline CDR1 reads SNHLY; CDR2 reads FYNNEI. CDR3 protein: CASNDSPGSYEQYF. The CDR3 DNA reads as TGTGCCAGCAATGACTCACCGGGCTCCTACGAGCAGTACTTC. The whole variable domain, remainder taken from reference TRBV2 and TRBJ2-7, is EPEVTQTPSHQVTQMGQEVILRCVPISNHLYFYWYRQILGQKVEFLVSFYNNEISEKSEIFDDQFSVERPDGSNFTLKIRSTKLEDSAMYFCASNDSPGSYEQYFGPGTRLTVT.

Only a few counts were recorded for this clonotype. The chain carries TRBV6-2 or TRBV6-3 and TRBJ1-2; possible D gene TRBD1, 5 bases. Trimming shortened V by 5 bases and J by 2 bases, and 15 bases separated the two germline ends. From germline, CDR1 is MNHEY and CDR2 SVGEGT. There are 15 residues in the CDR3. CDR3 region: CASSLIGEWNYGYTF. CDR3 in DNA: TGTGCCAGCAGTCTAATAGGGGAGTGGAACTATGGCTACACCTTC.